One sample yielded the 28 T cell receptor beta chains listed below, sequenced in a study of T cells in Graves' hyperthyroidism and ophthalmopathy. TCR beta CDR3 regions were amplified from RNA. RT-PCR in the first round (using the HTBI primer set) targeted the TCR CDR3. TCRdb reanalysed the multiplex PCR reads using MiXCR and keeps one entry per CDR3 protein. The sample gives roughly 720,000 distinct CDR3 sequences, 15% to 20% of which show up once; around a sixth is in the top ten. The sequencing input was blood. Receptors originate from a man aged 50 or older with Graves' hyperthyroidism.

This clonotype was counted at least ten times. This chain uses TRBV27 with TRBJ2-1; D unresolved. The CDR3 runs to 18 residues. Germline CDR1 is MNHEY and CDR2 is SMNVEV (reference sequence). V lost 5 bases to trimming and J lost 0 bases, with 20 bases between them. CDR3 protein: CASSRTPPTTSSYNEQFF. The CDR3 DNA follows: TGTGCCAGCAGTCGTACACCTCCGACAACCAGCTCCTACAATGAGCAGTTCTTC.

Only a few counts were recorded for this clonotype. The chain uses TRBV20-1 and TRBJ2-2; D is perhaps TRBD2 (7 bases). CDR1 and CDR2 from the germline V gene are DFQATT and SNEGSKA (reference sequence). CDR3 length: 15 amino acids. V lost 5 bases to trimming and J lost 9 bases, with 22 bases between them. The CDR3 DNA is TGCAGTGCTGGGGGGGGGGGGCTCGGTGGTCGGGAGCTGTTTTTT. This gives the protein CSAGGGGLGGRELFF.

The V call is TRBV24-1, the J call TRBJ1-1; a weak D match, TRBD1 (5 bases). The germline V gene encodes CDR1 KGHDR and CDR2 SFDVKD. The CDR3 spans 14 residues. Trimming took 5 bases from V and 1 from J, leaving 10 bases between them. CDR3 bases: TGTGCCACCAGTGCGACAGATCGGAACACTGAAGCTTTCTTT. Translation: CATSATDRNTEAFF.

In its sample, this clonotype was seen many times. As DNA, the CDR3 is TGTGCCAGTAGTATAGTGCGAGAATATGGCTACACCTTC. Protein product: CASSIVREYGYTF. The chain joins TRBV19 to TRBJ1-2; D gene unclear. This CDR3 contains 13 residues. Trimming pared 1 base from V and 5 bases from J, leaving 8 bases between. Germline V lookup: CDR1 LNHDA, CDR2 SQIVND (reference sequence).

Note on this clonotype: An end of the junction differs from the germline gene, which may be a read error. The chain joins TRBV7-9 to TRBJ2-5; tentatively, D is TRBD1 (6 bases). The CDR3 loop spans 15 amino acids. The germline gives CDR1 SEHNR, CDR2 FQNEAQ (reference sequence). DNA of the CDR3: TGTGCCAGCAGCCCCCATCGATTGGGACAAGAGGCCCAGTACTTC. Amino acids: CASSPHRLGQEAQYF.

This clonotype was seen more than once but under ten times. The chain couples TRBV27 to TRBJ1-5; TRBD1 aligns across 7 bases. This CDR3 comprises 16 residues. V trimming: 5 bases; J trimming: 4 bases; junction bases outside the gene matches: 11. Germline CDR1 and CDR2: MNHEY and SMNVEV (reference sequence). The CDR3 coding sequence is TGTGCCAGCAGTCCGACAGGGTGGGGATTTAATCAGCCCCAGCATTTT. This gives the protein CASSPTGWGFNQPQHF.

The rearrangement joins TRBV7-8 to TRBJ1-5, with D possibly matching TRBD1 (6 bases). The CDR3 runs to 19 residues. V lost 2 bases to trimming and J lost 3 bases, with 23 bases between them. The germline V gene encodes CDR1 SGHVS and CDR2 FQNEAQ. DNA for the CDR3: TGTGCCAGCAGCTTAAGGGGCCTTGGACGGAGGGGGGACAATCAGCCCCAGCATTTT. Its protein is CASSLRGLGRRGDNQPQHF.

In this sample, this clonotype turned up many times. CDR3 loop: CASSPRAGGAKNIQYF. Here the CDR3 DNA reads TGTGCCAGCAGCCCCAGGGCTGGAGGAGCCAAAAACATTCAGTACTTC. The chain joins TRBV12-3 or TRBV12-4 to TRBJ2-4; D may be TRBD1 or TRBD2 (5 bases each). The CDR3 extends over 16 amino acids. V was pared by 6 bases and J by 0 bases, with 15 bases between.

This clonotype was recorded many times. The genes are TRBV28 and TRBJ2-7; D may correspond to TRBD1 or TRBD2 (7 bases each). V gave up 6 bases and J gave up 0 bases, with 15 bases separating them. The CDR3 is made up of 15 amino acids. Germline CDR1 MDHEN, CDR2 SYDVKM. The CDR3 sequence: CASSLSGGDSYEQYF. The CDR3 nucleotides are TGTGCCAGCAGCCTATCAGGGGGGGACTCCTACGAGCAGTACTTC.

This chain links TRBV28 with TRBJ2-2, with TRBD2 matching over 10 bases. The germline gives CDR1 MDHEN, CDR2 SYDVKM. The J segment lost 7 bases and the V segment lost 4 bases, leaving 6 bases of the junction unmatched. CDR3 length: 15 amino acids. CDR3 nucleotides: TGTGCCAGCAGTTCTCTAGCGGGAGTAAACGGGGAGCTGTTTTTT. It specifies CASSSLAGVNGELFF.

This clonotype was observed a few times. This chain connects TRBV9 to TRBJ2-2, with unresolved D. V dropped 0 bases and J dropped 2 bases, with 11 bases sitting between them. This CDR3 region has 16 residues. Germline CDR1 SGDLS, CDR2 YYNGEE. The CDR3: CASSVGPTANTGELFF. The CDR3 coding sequence is TGTGCCAGCAGCGTAGGTCCAACGGCAAACACCGGGGAGCTGTTTTTT.

The CDR3 spells CASNEDGQRHYGYTF. The DNA for the CDR3 is TGTGCCAGTAATGAGGACGGGCAAAGACACTATGGCTACACCTTC. The chain combines TRBV19 with TRBJ1-2; no clear D. V shed 7 bases and J shed 3 bases, with 18 bases lying between them. The CDR3 consists of 15 residues. The V gene's germline CDR1 is LNHDA and CDR2 SQIVND (reference sequence). Looking up the rest from reference TRBV19 and TRBJ1-2 gives the full variable domain: DGGITQSPKYLFRKEGQNVTLSCEQNLNHDAMYWYRQDPGQGLRLIYYSQIVNDFQKGDIAEGYSVSREKKESFPLTVTSAQKNPTAFYLCASNEDGQRHYGYTFGSGTRLTVV.

Written as DNA, the CDR3 is TGTGCCAGCAGCGTAGGAGCCGGGACAAGGATGGAAAAACTGTTTTTT. This sequence encodes CASSVGAGTRMEKLFF. This chain uses TRBV9 with TRBJ1-4; D possibly corresponds to TRBD1 (6 bases). This CDR3 is 16 amino acids long. CDR1 is SGDLS and CDR2 is YYNGEE in the germline V gene. The V end was cut by 0 bases, the J end by 8 bases, with 17 bases between.

This clonotype was recorded at least ten times. The chain combines TRBV12-3 or TRBV12-4 with TRBJ1-1; tentatively, D is TRBD1 (5 bases). The CDR3 is 15 residues long. V was trimmed by 3 bases and J by 1 base, leaving 12 bases between them. CDR3 residues: CASSLVQGRNTEAFF. Written as DNA, the CDR3 is TGTGCCAGCAGTTTGGTGCAGGGACGGAACACTGAAGCTTTCTTT.

This clonotype has more than one count but fewer than ten. The rearrangement joins TRBV6-2 or TRBV6-3 to TRBJ1-5; TRBD1 agrees at 8 bases. This CDR3 comprises 18 residues. Germline CDR1 MNHEY, CDR2 SVGEGT. Germline trimming cut 0 bases from V and 6 bases from J; bases unmatched to any gene: 13. The CDR3 DNA reads TGTGCCAGCAGTTACTCTTCACTTCGGACAGGGTGGGGTCAGCCCCAGCATTTT. This translates into CASSYSSLRTGWGQPQHF.

This clonotype was seen many times. The chain uses TRBV12-3 or TRBV12-4 and TRBJ1-1; D is uncertain. The V and J ends lost 3 bases and 1 base respectively, with 12 bases between them. This CDR3 region has 15 residues. The CDR3 region is CASSLSGIGNTEAFF. For the CDR3, the DNA is TGTGCCAGCAGTTTGTCGGGAATCGGGAACACTGAAGCTTTCTTT.

This clonotype was counted at least ten times. V usage is TRBV30 and J usage is TRBJ1-1; possible D gene TRBD1, 6 bases. The germline CDR1 and CDR2 sequences are GTSNPN and SVGIG (reference sequence). The V end lost 4 bases, the J end lost 2 bases, and 11 bases lay between the germline ends. This CDR3 is built from 13 residues. DNA for the CDR3: TGTGCCTGGACCGGACAGATTAACACTGAAGCTTTCTTT. It translates to CAWTGQINTEAFF.

This clonotype was counted only a few times. The chain uses TRBV14 and TRBJ2-7; maybe TRBD1 (6 bases). The germline V gene has CDR1 SGHDN and CDR2 FVKESK. V was clipped by 1 base and J by 2 bases, with 9 bases between them. The CDR3 is 14 residues long. The CDR3: CASSQVGHPYEQYF. The CDR3 coding sequence is TGTGCCAGCAGCCAAGTGGGACATCCCTACGAGCAGTACTTC.

This clonotype showed up many times. V is TRBV29-1 and J is TRBJ1-1, with D possibly being TRBD1 (5 bases). Per germline, CDR1 SQVTM and CDR2 ANQGSEA. V lost 2 bases and J lost 1, with 8 bases in between. The CDR3 length is 13 residues. CDR3: CSVEQQENTEAFF. The DNA for the CDR3 is TGCAGCGTTGAACAACAGGAGAACACTGAAGCTTTCTTT.

This clonotype came up many times. The chain has TRBV28 and TRBJ2-3; TRBD1 agrees at 10 bases. CDR1 is MDHEN and CDR2 is SYDVKM in the germline V gene. There are 15 residues in the CDR3. V lost 10 bases and J lost 3; bases outside the gene matches: 10. The CDR3 DNA reads as TGTGCCACCGCACGGCGGGGACAGGGGACAGATACGCAGTATTTT. This sequence encodes CATARRGQGTDTQYF. The whole variable domain, remainder taken from reference TRBV28 and TRBJ2-3, is DVKVTQSSRYLVKRTGEKVFLECVQDMDHENMFWYRQDPGLGLRLIYFSYDVKMKEKGDIPEGYSVSREKKERFSLILESASTNQTSMYLCATARRGQGTDTQYFGPGTRLTVL.

The chain employs TRBV28 and TRBJ2-3, with 14 positions matching TRBD2. The V gene end was trimmed by 4 bases and the J gene end by 1 base; junction bases not matched to a gene: 13. Germline CDR1 is MDHEN and CDR2 is SYDVKM. CDR3 size: 20 residues. The CDR3 sequence is CASSYQTSGRATIGTDTQYF. The CDR3, as DNA: TGTGCCAGCAGTTACCAGACTAGCGGGAGGGCTACTATTGGCACAGATACGCAGTATTTT.

This clonotype was found many times. The chain carries TRBV15 and TRBJ1-4; D is ambiguous. V was cut by 0 bases and J by 7 bases, with 6 bases left in between. Germline-derived CDR1 and CDR2 are LNHNV and YYDKDF (reference sequence). The CDR3 is 13 residues long. The CDR3 DNA reads as TGTGCCACCAGCAGAGATGAGGTTGAAAAACTGTTTTTT. Translation gives CATSRDEVEKLFF.

The sample holds many counts of this clonotype. The genes are TRBV9 and TRBJ2-2, with D hard to call. CDR3 length equals 16 residues. The germline CDR1 and CDR2 sequences are SGDLS and YYNGEE. Trimming pared 1 base from V and 1 base from J, leaving 11 bases between. The CDR3 reads CASSVSWTVNTGELFF. The CDR3, as DNA: TGTGCCAGCAGCGTATCTTGGACGGTGAACACCGGGGAGCTGTTTTTT.

The chain uses TRBV29-1 and TRBJ2-2; 7 bases match TRBD2. Unmatched junction bases numbered 6, after V lost 7 bases and J lost 4 bases. Germline assignment: CDR1 SQVTM and CDR2 ANQGSEA. The CDR3 loop spans 13 amino acids. DNA of the CDR3: TGCAGCGCGGGAGGCGAGGGCACCGGGGAGCTGTTTTTT. This gives the protein CSAGGEGTGELFF.

This clonotype has at least ten counts. The chain has TRBV7-9 and TRBJ1-1; no clear D. The V end was cut by 1 base, the J end by 6 bases, with 6 bases between. From germline, CDR1 is SEHNR and CDR2 FQNEAQ (reference sequence). The CDR3 runs 12 residues. CDR3 nucleotides: TGTGCCAGCAGCTTAGATTCGGCTGAAGCTTTCTTT. Translation gives CASSLDSAEAFF.

The chain joins TRBV29-1 to TRBJ2-2, with 7 bases identical to TRBD2. Germline values: CDR1 SQVTM, CDR2 ANQGSEA. This CDR3 has 12 amino acids. J was trimmed by 6 bases and V by 7 bases; bases with no gene match: 5. The CDR3 bases are TGCAGCGCCCTGCGGGAGTCCGGGGAGCTGTTTTTT. This gives the protein CSALRESGELFF.

This clonotype has only a few counts. The chain couples TRBV30 to TRBJ1-5; D gene uncertain. The CDR3 sequence is 14 residues long. The germline V gene has CDR1 GTSNPN and CDR2 SVGIG (reference sequence). Trimming stripped 4 bases from V and 3 bases from J, with 13 bases between. CDR3 protein: CAWTPGAINQPQHF. CDR3 DNA sequence: TGTGCCTGGACCCCGGGAGCTATCAATCAGCCCCAGCATTTT.

This clonotype has at least ten counts. The rearrangement joins TRBV12-3 or TRBV12-4 to TRBJ2-1; 8 nucleotides agree with TRBD2. Trimming took 4 bases from V and 1 from J; bases not matched to a gene: 6. This CDR3 spans 16 amino acids. The CDR3 is CASSSLAGLSYNEQFF. In nucleotides, the CDR3 is TGTGCCAGCAGTTCGTTAGCGGGACTTTCCTACAATGAGCAGTTCTTC.